These T cell receptor beta chains were read from a single sample in a study. TCRdb redid the calling of the 5' RACE reads with MiXCR, one entry per CDR3 protein. The profile shows about 41,000 distinct CDR3 sequences, 29% of them singletons. Sample: memory CD4+ T cells sorted from a lymph node. These TCRs come from a female donor with breast cancer. The CDR3 runs from the conserved cysteine through the conserved F or W. A clone size is listed for some rows: how often the clone was seen (once, few, many), or a class if it is expanded.

clone_size: .
j_call: TRBJ2-2
v_call: TRBV5-1
cdr3_aa: CASSEGAGNTGELFF

clone_size: few
j_call: TRBJ2-1
v_call: TRBV12-3/TRBV12-4
cdr3_aa: CASSLSVNEQFF

clone_size: few
j_call: TRBJ1-4
v_call: TRBV9
cdr3_aa: CASSVSSGGLQLFF

clone_size: .
j_call: TRBJ2-2
v_call: TRBV7-9
cdr3_aa: CASSPAGAGPVGELFF

clone_size: .
j_call: TRBJ2-7
v_call: TRBV3-1
cdr3_aa: CASSQGGRGEQYF

clone_size: few
j_call: TRBJ1-1
v_call: TRBV28
cdr3_aa: CASSLYPGANTEAFF

clone_size: .
j_call: TRBJ1-1
v_call: TRBV5-1
cdr3_aa: CAGSLGHGTNTEAFF

clone_size: .
j_call: TRBJ2-7
v_call: TRBV6-1
cdr3_aa: CASRRPSGSTYEQYF

clone_size: many
j_call: TRBJ2-7
v_call: TRBV20-1
cdr3_aa: CSANPGTGVYEQYF

clone_size: .
j_call: TRBJ2-1
v_call: TRBV4-1
cdr3_aa: CASSQEGSDEQFF

clone_size: many
j_call: TRBJ2-1
v_call: TRBV29-1
cdr3_aa: CSFVPGGPISSEQFF

clone_size: few
j_call: TRBJ1-6
v_call: TRBV7-2
cdr3_aa: CASSSQGSHSPLHF

clone_size: .
j_call: TRBJ2-2
v_call: TRBV12-3/TRBV12-4
cdr3_aa: CASTPAGGFNTGELFF

clone_size: few
j_call: TRBJ2-7
v_call: TRBV27
cdr3_aa: CASSAEPEYYEQYF

clone_size: few
j_call: TRBJ1-3
v_call: TRBV21-1
cdr3_aa: CASSRSVKGPGNRSGNTIYF

clone_size: .
j_call: TRBJ2-7
v_call: TRBV6-2/TRBV6-3
cdr3_aa: CASSYPQNEQYF

clone_size: many
j_call: TRBJ2-1
v_call: TRBV5-1
cdr3_aa: CASSWREGWGEQFF

clone_size: .
j_call: TRBJ1-2
v_call: TRBV7-9
cdr3_aa: CASSTSHGYTF

clone_size: .
j_call: TRBJ2-5
v_call: TRBV24-1
cdr3_aa: CATSDFSGRYQETQYF

clone_size: .
j_call: TRBJ2-4
v_call: TRBV28
cdr3_aa: CASSLSGTVKNTQYF

clone_size: .
j_call: TRBJ2-7
v_call: TRBV10-1
cdr3_aa: CASSPSRGYGEQYF

clone_size: few
j_call: TRBJ2-1
v_call: TRBV4-1
cdr3_aa: CASSQERGGEFF

clone_size: .
j_call: TRBJ1-1
v_call: TRBV6-2/TRBV6-3
cdr3_aa: CASSYIGTEAFF

clone_size: few
j_call: TRBJ1-1
v_call: TRBV9
cdr3_aa: CAGSYDTVAMNTEAFF

clone_size: .
j_call: TRBJ2-1
v_call: TRBV7-2
cdr3_aa: CASSTGTSGKEQFF

clone_size: many
j_call: TRBJ2-3
v_call: TRBV7-6
cdr3_aa: CASSLQGADTQYF

clone_size: many
j_call: TRBJ2-7
v_call: TRBV5-1
cdr3_aa: CASSLGLAQTYEQYF

clone_size: .
j_call: TRBJ2-1
v_call: TRBV2
cdr3_aa: CASSEERSSYNEQFF

clone_size: .
j_call: TRBJ2-3
v_call: TRBV9
cdr3_aa: CASSVGQGTDTQYF

clone_size: .
j_call: TRBJ2-1
v_call: TRBV7-9
cdr3_aa: CATNGTSSYNERFF

clone_size: .
j_call: TRBJ2-5
v_call: TRBV12-3/TRBV12-4
cdr3_aa: CASSLVTQETQYF

clone_size: .
j_call: TRBJ2-7
v_call: TRBV9
cdr3_aa: CAITGQGGSYEQYF

clone_size: few
j_call: TRBJ2-1
v_call: TRBV12-3/TRBV12-4
cdr3_aa: CASSLSGRARNEQFF

clone_size: few
j_call: TRBJ2-2
v_call: TRBV7-3
cdr3_aa: CASSLAVSGTGNTGELFF

clone_size: few
j_call: TRBJ2-7
v_call: TRBV27
cdr3_aa: CASSYSGPLYEQYF

clone_size: .
j_call: TRBJ2-3
v_call: TRBV5-1
cdr3_aa: CASSSTGTSTDTQYF

clone_size: .
j_call: TRBJ1-5
v_call: TRBV2
cdr3_aa: CASSEIGAGGPQHF

clone_size: few
j_call: TRBJ2-2
v_call: TRBV2
cdr3_aa: CASSGDDGELFF

clone_size: many
j_call: TRBJ1-1
v_call: TRBV5-1
cdr3_aa: CASSWRGPANTEAFF

clone_size: many
j_call: TRBJ1-2
v_call: TRBV29-1
cdr3_aa: CSAQRGQNYGYTF

clone_size: .
j_call: TRBJ2-3
v_call: TRBV7-2
cdr3_aa: CASSRLGDTQYF

clone_size: .
j_call: TRBJ2-1
v_call: TRBV25-1
cdr3_aa: CASRAAGGGNNEQFF

clone_size: .
j_call: TRBJ2-7
v_call: TRBV7-2
cdr3_aa: CASSLGAGAYEQYF

clone_size: .
j_call: TRBJ2-7
v_call: TRBV5-1
cdr3_aa: CASSVRTGSDEQYF

clone_size: few
j_call: TRBJ2-3
v_call: TRBV4-2
cdr3_aa: CASSQGLTLPDTQYF

clone_size: many
j_call: TRBJ2-1
v_call: TRBV27
cdr3_aa: CASSWGTTYNEQFF

clone_size: .
j_call: TRBJ1-5
v_call: TRBV5-5
cdr3_aa: CASSLTGTGNQPQHF

clone_size: .
j_call: TRBJ1-2
v_call: TRBV5-1
cdr3_aa: CASSVSPGNYGYTF